Listed below are T cell receptor beta chains from one sample, sequenced in a study of cytomegalovirus exposure and HLA in healthy donors. Sequencing was performed with immunoSEQ multiplex PCR; in TCRdb, only in-frame clones are kept and a portion is missing. The sample holds over 100,000 clones, 89% seen once. The sample was PBMCs. These receptors were obtained from a woman in her late teens or twenties in good health and CMV-seronegative. CDR3s include the opening cysteine and the closing phenylalanine or tryptophan. A D gene is named only where the DNA matches it firmly. The size of a clone is reported for some rows only, either as once, few or many, or as a class for expanded clones.

v_call	clone_size	d_call	j_call	cdr3_aa	cdr3_nt
TRBV7-2	-	TRBD2	TRBJ2-1	CASSYASGGQGEQFF	TGTGCCAGCAGCTACGCTAGCGGGGGCCAGGGTGAGCAGTTCTTC
TRBV19	-	-	TRBJ2-7	CASSTRRSYEQYF	TGTGCCAGTAGTACTAGGCGCTCCTACGAGCAGTACTTC
TRBV7-7	-	-	TRBJ2-5	CASSLSGQRQETQYF	TGTGCCAGCAGCTTATCCGGACAGCGGCAAGAGACCCAGTACTTC
TRBV5-1	-	-	TRBJ2-6	CASSLEMTPGANVLTF	TGCGCCAGCAGCTTGGAAATGACTCCTGGGGCCAACGTCCTGACTTTC
TRBV9	-	-	TRBJ1-2	CASSGGPGGYTF	TGTGCCAGCAGCGGAGGTCCGGGTGGCTACACCTTC
TRBV5-5	-	TRBD1	TRBJ1-2	CASSLAQGAGGYTF	TGTGCCAGCAGCTTGGCTCAGGGGGCTGGTGGCTACACCTTC
TRBV6-1	-	-	TRBJ2-7	CASSGFGGYEQYF	TGTGCCAGCAGCGGCTTCGGGGGTTACGAGCAGTACTTC
TRBV5-1	-	-	TRBJ2-7	CASSLVATGPYEQYF	TGCGCCAGCAGCTTGGTCGCGACAGGCCCCTACGAGCAGTACTTC
TRBV5-4	-	TRBD1	TRBJ1-2	CASSFYRGYGYTF	TGTGCCAGCAGCTTCTACAGGGGCTATGGCTACACCTTC
TRBV5-1	-	TRBD2	TRBJ2-1	CASVSGGAAYNEQFF	TGCGCCAGCGTCTCCGGGGGGGCGGCCTACAATGAGCAGTTCTTC
TRBV10-3	-	-	TRBJ1-2	CAISGQKHYGYTF	TGTGCCATCAGTGGCCAGAAACACTATGGCTACACCTTC
TRBV18	-	-	TRBJ1-2	CASSPSQDTLYGYTF	TGTGCCAGCTCACCTTCACAGGATACCCTCTATGGCTACACCTTC
TRBV27	-	-	TRBJ1-2	CASKRARGTYGYTF	TGTGCCAGCAAAAGGGCCAGGGGAACCTATGGCTACACCTTC
TRBV7-9	-	TRBD1	TRBJ2-7	CASSLDRFEGAFTPTQQYF	TGTGCCAGCAGCTTAGACCGGTTCGAGGGGGCCTTTACCCCTACGCAGCAGTACTTC
TRBV12-5	-	-	TRBJ1-4	CASGLVQGSVEKLFF	TGTGCTAGTGGTTTGGTACAGGGCAGCGTCGAAAAACTGTTTTTT
TRBV4-2	-	-	TRBJ1-1	CASSLRRERQAFF	TGTGCCAGCAGCCTGAGACGAGAGCGACAAGCTTTCTTT
TRBV28	-	-	TRBJ1-5	CASIQPGGAGPQHF	TGTGCCAGCATCCAGCCTGGGGGGGCTGGACCCCAGCATTTT
TRBV19	-	TRBD1	TRBJ1-2	CASRIQGAGYGYTF	TGTGCCAGTAGAATCCAGGGGGCAGGCTATGGCTACACCTTC
TRBV28	few	TRBD1	TRBJ1-5	CASSVGQGNQPQHF	TGTGCCAGCAGTGTGGGACAGGGCAATCAGCCCCAGCATTTT
TRBV5-1	once	TRBD1	TRBJ1-4	CASSGTDATNEKLFF	TGCGCCAGCAGCGGGACAGATGCAACTAATGAAAAACTGTTTTTT
TRBV4-1	-	-	TRBJ1-5	CASSHAGGQPQHF	TGCGCCAGCAGCCACGCGGGGGGGCAGCCCCAGCATTTT
TRBV5-4	-	TRBD1	TRBJ1-6	CASSMGTGSYNSPLHF	TGTGCCAGCAGCATGGGGACAGGGTCGTATAATTCACCCCTCCACTTT
TRBV6-1	-	-	TRBJ1-3	CASSVGLLENTIYF	TGTGCCAGCAGTGTGGGACTTCTTGAAAACACCATATATTTT
TRBV6-5	once	TRBD1	TRBJ2-1	CASNRQGNRNEQFF	TGTGCCAGCAACAGACAGGGGAATAGGAATGAGCAGTTCTTC
TRBV6-5	-	-	TRBJ1-2	CASSYSRQLGGYTF	TGTGCCAGCAGTTACTCGCGACAGCTAGGTGGCTACACCTTC
TRBV19	-	TRBD1	TRBJ1-1	CASSTPGQATGDTEAFF	TGTGCCAGTAGTACCCCTGGACAGGCGACGGGGGACACTGAAGCTTTCTTT
TRBV27	-	TRBD1	TRBJ1-4	CASSLSETGTEKLFF	TGTGCCAGCAGTTTATCCGAGACAGGGACTGAAAAACTGTTTTTT
TRBV6-1	-	-	TRBJ1-2	CASTVAQGRYTF	TGTGCCAGCACCGTAGCACAGGGTCGCTACACCTTC
TRBV7-9	-	-	TRBJ1-5	CASSRTGNSNQPQHF	TGTGCCAGCAGCCGCACAGGGAATAGCAATCAGCCCCAGCATTTT
TRBV5-1	-	-	TRBJ2-6	CASSSKGAGANVLTF	TGCGCCAGCAGTTCCAAGGGGGCTGGGGCCAACGTCCTGACTTTC
TRBV27	-	TRBD1	TRBJ1-2	CATRDSFTDYNYGYTF	TGTGCCACCAGGGACAGCTTTACCGATTATAACTATGGCTACACCTTC
TRBV5-1	-	TRBD2	TRBJ2-1	CASSLWTSGGLDEQFF	TGCGCCAGCAGCCTATGGACTAGCGGGGGTTTAGATGAGCAGTTCTTC
TRBV7-8	-	-	TRBJ1-5	CASSLLARQASRNQPQHF	TGTGCCAGCAGCTTATTGGCTCGACAGGCCTCTCGCAATCAGCCCCAGCATTTT
TRBV6-5	-	TRBD1	TRBJ2-3	CASSSRQGAVADTQYF	TGTGCCAGCAGTTCCCGGCAGGGGGCGGTTGCAGATACGCAGTATTTT